This T cell receptor beta chain came from a study of identical twins. This clonotype was recorded at least ten times. From the 5' RACE reads, TCRdb called clonotypes with MiXCR, one entry per CDR3 protein. The repertoire consists of fewer than 350,000 distinct CDR3 sequences, with under 9% occurring once and the leading ten covering more than 2%. The CDR3 consists of 17 residues. V was pared by 5 bases and J by 1 base, with 15 bases between. CDR1 is MGHRA, CDR2 YSYEKL, per germline. The data also belong to a second study, concerning yellow fever vaccine responses in identical twins.

The sequenced sample was memory (CD45RO+) T cells sorted from blood. The sequence was collected from a woman younger than 30 in good health. The rearrangement joins TRBV4-1 to TRBJ2-6, with D uncertain. CDR3 sequence (DNA): TGCGCCAGCAGCGTAGCCCTCCCGAATTCTGGGGCCAACGTCCTGACTTTC. It translates to CASSVALPNSGANVLTF.